This T cell receptor (beta chain) was sequenced for a study of shared clonotypes between healthy human individuals. Overall study: Participating donors consisted of a couple of women and a few men aged 18 to 49.

Study-wide results and caveats: Sharing across four donors was highest in naive CD4 (around 5%) and lowest in memory CD8 (0.4%).

This table comes from immunoSEQ multiplex PCR, and its TCRdb copy is limited to in-frame clones, with some not included. Of approximately 2,300,000 clones listed, roughly 90% are singletons. The germline V gene encodes CDR1 MNHEY and CDR2 SVGAGI. This CDR3 spans 15 amino acids. With 6 bases clipped from V and 6 bases from J, the junction kept 8 bases outside the gene matches. A remark on this clone: The target antigen is unknown.

Donors were Caucasian adults residing in Nashville, Tennessee, USA. Researchers partitioned CD4+ cells into CD45RA+ naive and CD45RA-negative memory subsets. Sample: naive CD4+ T cells from PBMCs. The subset: CD45RA+ positively selected. The TCR sequence derives from a man aged 18 to 29 in good health. Some clones in this sample may be carry-over from other donors' samples. The chain carries TRBV6-5 and TRBJ1-1, with 12 nucleotides matching TRBD1. This chain's CDR3 is CASSTGTGGFPEAFF. The CDR3 nucleotides are TGTGCCAGCAGCACCGGGACAGGGGGCTTTCCTGAAGCTTTCTTT.